These T cell receptor beta chains were read from a single sample in a study of blood T cell repertoires in COVID-19. The protocol was immunoSEQ multiplex PCR, while the TCRdb copy is restricted to in-frame clones and leaves out a portion. The sample lists 200,000 to 250,000 clones, more than 80% occurring once. Source material: PBMCs or T cells enriched from blood (not recorded which). The receptors here all came from a man aged 40-50 years who had recovered from COVID-19. Each CDR3 is given with its conserved first and last residue. The order of the fields is clone size, J gene, D gene, V gene, CDR3 protein, CDR3 DNA. A D gene is named only where the DNA matches it firmly. The size of a clone is reported for some rows only, either as once, few or many, or as a class for expanded clones.

abundance: once; j_gene: TRBJ1-6; d_gene: NA; v_gene: TRBV5-1; CDR3aa: CASSLDFGRSSPLHF; CDR3nt: TGCGCCAGCAGCTTGGATTTCGGCAGGTCTTCACCCCTCCACTTT
abundance: NA; j_gene: TRBJ1-1; d_gene: NA; v_gene: TRBV18; CDR3aa: CASSPFKLNTEAFF; CDR3nt: TGTGCCAGCTCACCCTTTAAGCTGAACACTGAAGCTTTCTTT
abundance: NA; j_gene: TRBJ1-3; d_gene: NA; v_gene: TRBV9; CDR3aa: CASSGIVSGNTIYF; CDR3nt: TGTGCCAGCAGCGGCATAGTCTCTGGAAACACCATATATTTT
abundance: NA; j_gene: TRBJ2-5; d_gene: TRBD1; v_gene: TRBV7-2; CDR3aa: CASSKPGTVQETQYF; CDR3nt: TGTGCCAGCAGCAAACCCGGGACAGTTCAAGAGACCCAGTACTTC
abundance: NA; j_gene: TRBJ2-3; d_gene: TRBD2; v_gene: TRBV11-2; CDR3aa: CASSSSGRQDTQYF; CDR3nt: TGTGCCAGCAGCTCTAGCGGGAGACAAGATACGCAGTATTTT
abundance: NA; j_gene: TRBJ1-2; d_gene: NA; v_gene: TRBV2; CDR3aa: CASSEALPRGYTF; CDR3nt: TGTGCCAGCAGTGAAGCGCTTCCGCGAGGCTACACCTTC
abundance: once; j_gene: TRBJ1-2; d_gene: NA; v_gene: TRBV5-4; CDR3aa: CASSPTGGYGYTF; CDR3nt: TGTGCCAGCAGCCCCACGGGAGGTTATGGCTACACCTTC
abundance: NA; j_gene: TRBJ2-7; d_gene: NA; v_gene: TRBV5-3; CDR3aa: CARMLDSTPYEQYF; CDR3nt: TGTGCCAGAATGTTGGACAGCACCCCCTACGAGCAGTACTTC
abundance: NA; j_gene: TRBJ2-3; d_gene: TRBD2; v_gene: TRBV5-8; CDR3aa: CASSLSSGRRTDTQYF; CDR3nt: TGTGCCAGCAGCTTATCTAGCGGGAGACGAACAGATACGCAGTATTTT
abundance: many; j_gene: TRBJ2-7; d_gene: TRBD2; v_gene: TRBV6-6; CDR3aa: CASSYGSGSNEQYF; CDR3nt: TGTGCCAGCAGTTACGGCAGCGGGAGCAACGAGCAGTACTTC
abundance: NA; j_gene: TRBJ2-2; d_gene: TRBD1; v_gene: TRBV10-3; CDR3aa: CAISGPQGVTIPGELFF; CDR3nt: TGTGCCATCAGTGGGCCCCAGGGGGTCACGATACCCGGGGAGCTGTTTTTT
abundance: few; j_gene: TRBJ2-1; d_gene: NA; v_gene: TRBV29-1; CDR3aa: CSARQSSYNEQFF; CDR3nt: TGCAGCGCTAGACAGAGCTCCTACAATGAGCAGTTCTTC
abundance: few; j_gene: TRBJ2-2; d_gene: TRBD1; v_gene: TRBV5-4; CDR3aa: CASSSADRTTGELFF; CDR3nt: TGTGCCAGCAGCTCGGCGGACAGGACCACCGGGGAGCTGTTTTTT
abundance: NA; j_gene: TRBJ1-4; d_gene: TRBD1; v_gene: TRBV5-1; CDR3aa: CASSSQGVNEKLFF; CDR3nt: TGCGCCAGCAGCTCACAGGGGGTTAATGAAAAACTGTTTTTT
abundance: NA; j_gene: TRBJ1-3; d_gene: NA; v_gene: TRBV30; CDR3aa: CAWSPGNTIYF; CDR3nt: TGTGCCTGGAGTCCAGGAAACACCATATATTTT
abundance: NA; j_gene: TRBJ2-4; d_gene: NA; v_gene: TRBV2; CDR3aa: CASSETQVQNIQYF; CDR3nt: TGTGCCAGCAGTGAAACCCAGGTTCAAAACATTCAGTACTTC
abundance: NA; j_gene: TRBJ2-7; d_gene: TRBD1; v_gene: TRBV6-5; CDR3aa: CASRPGTGYYEQYF; CDR3nt: TGTGCCAGCCGTCCCGGGACAGGGTACTACGAGCAGTACTTC
abundance: NA; j_gene: TRBJ2-6; d_gene: TRBD1; v_gene: TRBV5-1; CDR3aa: CASSLTGVAGANVLTF; CDR3nt: TGCGCCAGCAGCTTGACAGGGGTAGCTGGGGCCAACGTCCTGACTTTC
abundance: few; j_gene: TRBJ2-1; d_gene: TRBD1; v_gene: TRBV18; CDR3aa: CASSHRDRSYNEQFF; CDR3nt: TGTGCCAGCTCACACCGGGACAGATCCTACAATGAGCAGTTCTTC
abundance: NA; j_gene: TRBJ1-2; d_gene: NA; v_gene: TRBV6-5; CDR3aa: CASSYPQGYGYTF; CDR3nt: TGTGCCAGCAGTTACCCACAGGGCTATGGCTACACCTTC
abundance: NA; j_gene: TRBJ1-2; d_gene: NA; v_gene: TRBV11-2; CDR3aa: CASSLDWPRDGYTF; CDR3nt: TGTGCCAGCAGCTTAGACTGGCCTCGGGATGGCTACACCTTC
abundance: NA; j_gene: TRBJ2-6; d_gene: NA; v_gene: TRBV5-1; CDR3aa: CASSGQLITSGGANVLTF; CDR3nt: TGCGCCAGCAGCGGCCAGTTGATCACATCCGGGGGGGCCAACGTCCTGACTTTC
abundance: NA; j_gene: TRBJ1-1; d_gene: NA; v_gene: TRBV12-3/TRBV12-4; CDR3aa: CASSFSEGAEAFF; CDR3nt: TGTGCCAGCAGTTTCAGTGAAGGGGCTGAAGCTTTCTTT
abundance: NA; j_gene: TRBJ1-6; d_gene: NA; v_gene: TRBV30; CDR3aa: CAWSVMVASSYNSPLHF; CDR3nt: TGTGCCTGGAGTGTAATGGTGGCAAGCTCCTATAATTCACCCCTCCACTTT
abundance: NA; j_gene: TRBJ2-1; d_gene: TRBD2; v_gene: TRBV5-1; CDR3aa: CASSLGTSYEQFF; CDR3nt: TGCGCCAGCAGCTTGGGGACTAGCTATGAGCAGTTCTTC
abundance: NA; j_gene: TRBJ1-1; d_gene: NA; v_gene: TRBV10-2; CDR3aa: CASRAHGLFSPEAFF; CDR3nt: TGCGCCAGCAGAGCCCACGGGTTATTTTCTCCTGAAGCTTTCTTT
abundance: NA; j_gene: TRBJ2-7; d_gene: NA; v_gene: TRBV18; CDR3aa: CASSPGFYYEQYF; CDR3nt: TGTGCCAGCTCACCAGGTTTCTACTACGAGCAGTACTTC
abundance: NA; j_gene: TRBJ1-1; d_gene: NA; v_gene: TRBV2; CDR3aa: CASSSRATEAFF; CDR3nt: TGTGCCAGCAGCAGCAGGGCCACTGAAGCTTTCTTT
abundance: NA; j_gene: TRBJ2-1; d_gene: TRBD2; v_gene: TRBV9; CDR3aa: CASSVSGPSSYNEQFF; CDR3nt: TGTGCCAGCAGCGTTAGCGGGCCGAGCTCCTACAATGAGCAGTTCTTC
abundance: few; j_gene: TRBJ2-7; d_gene: NA; v_gene: TRBV4-2; CDR3aa: CASSQEAGTWHF; CDR3nt: TGTGCCAGCAGCCAAGAAGCTGGGACTTGGCACTTC
abundance: NA; j_gene: TRBJ2-7; d_gene: TRBD2; v_gene: TRBV7-9; CDR3aa: CASSLGDGGIYEQYF; CDR3nt: TGTGCCAGCAGCTTAGGCGACGGGGGGATCTACGAGCAGTACTTC
abundance: NA; j_gene: TRBJ1-1; d_gene: NA; v_gene: TRBV12-5; CDR3aa: CASGSGTLNTEAFF; CDR3nt: TGTGCTAGTGGCTCCGGGACACTGAACACTGAAGCTTTCTTT
abundance: NA; j_gene: TRBJ1-5; d_gene: NA; v_gene: TRBV30; CDR3aa: CAWSGTANQPQHF; CDR3nt: TGTGCCTGGAGTGGGACAGCAAATCAGCCCCAGCATTTT
abundance: many; j_gene: TRBJ2-3; d_gene: TRBD1; v_gene: TRBV4-2; CDR3aa: CASSRDRMTGGLSSSTDTQYF; CDR3nt: TGTGCCAGCAGCCGGGACAGAATGACAGGGGGCCTCTCGTCAAGCACAGATACGCAGTATTTT
abundance: NA; j_gene: TRBJ1-2; d_gene: NA; v_gene: TRBV30; CDR3aa: CAWSDTGGPGGYTF; CDR3nt: TGTGCCTGGAGTGATACAGGTGGCCCCGGAGGCTACACCTTC
abundance: NA; j_gene: TRBJ2-7; d_gene: NA; v_gene: TRBV6-2/TRBV6-3; CDR3aa: CASSPPGEVKQYF; CDR3nt: TGTGCCAGCAGTCCCCCCGGGGAAGTGAAGCAGTACTTC
abundance: few; j_gene: TRBJ1-2; d_gene: TRBD1; v_gene: TRBV11-3; CDR3aa: CASSSRTGYGYTF; CDR3nt: TGTGCCAGCAGCTCCCGGACAGGGTATGGCTACACCTTC
abundance: NA; j_gene: TRBJ2-2; d_gene: NA; v_gene: TRBV6-5; CDR3aa: CASNWGVANTGELFF; CDR3nt: TGTGCCAGCAATTGGGGGGTCGCGAACACCGGGGAGCTGTTTTTT
abundance: NA; j_gene: TRBJ1-1; d_gene: NA; v_gene: TRBV6-5; CDR3aa: CASRPGDRSEAFF; CDR3nt: TGTGCCAGCAGGCCAGGGGACCGGAGTGAAGCTTTCTTT
abundance: NA; j_gene: TRBJ2-7; d_gene: NA; v_gene: TRBV21-1; CDR3aa: CASKPRRADEQYF; CDR3nt: TGTGCCAGCAAGCCTCGACGCGCGGACGAGCAGTACTTC
abundance: NA; j_gene: TRBJ1-3; d_gene: NA; v_gene: TRBV11-2; CDR3aa: CASSLAPTVSSGNTIYF; CDR3nt: TGTGCCAGCAGCTTAGCGCCGACAGTAAGCTCTGGAAACACCATATATTTT
abundance: NA; j_gene: TRBJ2-3; d_gene: TRBD2; v_gene: TRBV13; CDR3aa: CASSLSLGSSGVGTQYF; CDR3nt: TGTGCCAGCAGCTTAAGTCTCGGGTCTAGCGGGGTTGGTACGCAGTATTTT
abundance: NA; j_gene: TRBJ1-5; d_gene: NA; v_gene: TRBV6-6; CDR3aa: CASSYSRQPQHF; CDR3nt: TGTGCCAGCAGTTACTCCAGACAGCCCCAACATTTT
abundance: many; j_gene: TRBJ1-1; d_gene: TRBD1; v_gene: TRBV11-2; CDR3aa: CASSRQGWTEAFF; CDR3nt: TGTGCCAGCAGCAGACAGGGATGGACTGAAGCTTTCTTT
abundance: few; j_gene: TRBJ1-5; d_gene: TRBD1; v_gene: TRBV12-3/TRBV12-4; CDR3aa: CASRRGQNQPQHF; CDR3nt: TGTGCCAGCAGAAGGGGACAGAATCAGCCCCAGCATTTT
abundance: once; j_gene: TRBJ2-1; d_gene: NA; v_gene: TRBV5-8; CDR3aa: CASSLASLEQFF; CDR3nt: TGTGCCAGCAGCTTGGCTAGCCTTGAGCAGTTCTTC
abundance: once; j_gene: TRBJ1-3; d_gene: NA; v_gene: TRBV10-2; CDR3aa: CASSDPGYSGNTIYF; CDR3nt: TGCGCCAGCAGTGATCCGGGATACTCTGGAAACACCATATATTTT
abundance: NA; j_gene: TRBJ2-5; d_gene: NA; v_gene: TRBV9; CDR3aa: CASSRDVTAQETQYF; CDR3nt: TGTGCCAGCAGCAGAGACGTAACAGCACAAGAGACCCAGTACTTC
abundance: NA; j_gene: TRBJ2-5; d_gene: NA; v_gene: TRBV18; CDR3aa: CASSPVAGSKQETQYF; CDR3nt: TGTGCCAGCTCGCCGGTGGCAGGGTCGAAACAAGAGACCCAGTACTTC
abundance: once; j_gene: TRBJ2-1; d_gene: TRBD2; v_gene: TRBV15; CDR3aa: CATSRAGTSGFYEQFF; CDR3nt: TGTGCCACCAGCAGAGCGGGGACTAGCGGGTTTTATGAGCAGTTCTTC
abundance: once; j_gene: TRBJ1-1; d_gene: TRBD1; v_gene: TRBV18; CDR3aa: CASSSGQPLGTEAFF; CDR3nt: TGTGCCAGCTCATCGGGACAGCCTTTGGGCACTGAAGCTTTCTTT
abundance: NA; j_gene: TRBJ1-1; d_gene: NA; v_gene: TRBV12-5; CDR3aa: CASASRQGLVNTEAFF; CDR3nt: TGTGCTAGTGCCTCACGTCAGGGGCTGGTGAACACTGAAGCTTTCTTT
abundance: NA; j_gene: TRBJ2-2; d_gene: TRBD2; v_gene: TRBV24-1; CDR3aa: CATSDPSGKGGELFF; CDR3nt: TGTGCCACCAGTGACCCTAGCGGGAAGGGCGGGGAGCTGTTTTTT